This TCR beta chain derives from a study of shared clonotypes between healthy human individuals. Whole-study context: Used for every donor were three CD4 naive, three CD4 memory, two CD8 naive and one CD8 memory plate.

V lost 7 bases, J lost 3 bases, and 11 bases lay in between. The CDR3 consists of 13 residues. CDR1 is LNHDA and CDR2 is SQIVND in the germline V gene (reference sequence). Original handling: For the immunoSEQ data, sequences were junction-only without quality scores, so filtering differed. TCRdb's table, derived via immunoSEQ multiplex PCR, lists solely in-frame clones and lacks some. V, J and clone size are those of that table, while D and trimming were read from the DNA. The sample shows fewer than 1.6 million clones, less than 99% of them seen only once. Study-wide results and limits: Incompleteness in sorted-subset sequencing, despite large depth, was shown by rarefaction. Against clonotypes common to all four donors, non-shared ones had lower generation probabilities.

Comments on this clone: Its antigen is not known.

The chain uses TRBV19 and TRBJ2-3, with D maybe TRBD1 (5 bases). Input material: naive CD4+ T cells sorted from blood. Noted subset: CD45RA+ positively selected. The source is a young man in good health. CDR3 residues: CASIGRVTDTQYF. The CDR3 nucleotides read TGTGCCAGTATTGGCAGGGTGACAGATACGCAGTATTTT.